Listed here is a single TCR beta chain. Germline CDR1 reads SGHTA; CDR2 reads FQGNSA. The junction had 4 bases not matched to a gene; V was cut back by 5 bases and J by 5 bases. This CDR3 has 15 amino acids. This entry belongs to a study of cytomegalovirus exposure and HLA in healthy donors. For the study at large: Of some 360 genotyped donors, around 76% clustered with self-reported Caucasian donors.

Both 60 Vbeta primers and 13 Jbeta primers went into the PCR. TCRdb's copy holds only in-frame clones and misses some; the assay was immunoSEQ multiplex PCR. This sample carries around 200,000 clones, 70% to 80% of them seen once, and the ten largest clones take about 16%. Healthy bone marrow donors made up the donors. This TCR came from a man aged 35-49 years in good health and CMV-seronegative. The rearrangement links TRBV7-2 to TRBJ2-1; 12 nucleotides line up with TRBD2. The specimen was PBMCs. DNA of the CDR3: TGTGCCAGCAGCCTGACTAGCGGGAGTCACAATGAGCAGTTCTTC. Its translation: CASSLTSGSHNEQFF.